This T cell receptor beta chain originates from a study of T cell repertoires in cytomegalovirus infection. Study as a whole: Matching HLA type, along with CMV infection, was indicated by public TCR beta signatures.

This clonotype turned up a few times. MiXCR was run by TCRdb on the reads, yielding one entry per CDR3 protein. The sample includes approximately 630,000 distinct CDR3 sequences, approximately 24% of them seen just once. Trimming cost V 4 bases and J 6 bases, with 10 bases left between them. The CDR3 has 13 residues. Germline assignment: CDR1 SGHRS and CDR2 YFSETQ. The sequenced material came from CD8+ T cells from PBMCs. The chain carries TRBV5-1 and TRBJ2-2; D gene uncertain. This sequence originates from a human donor in good health (CMV status not recorded). Some clones in this sample may be carry-over from other donors' samples. CDR3 in DNA: TGCGCCAGCAGCCTCCCAACATCCGGGGAGCTGTTTTTT. The encoded protein is CASSLPTSGELFF.